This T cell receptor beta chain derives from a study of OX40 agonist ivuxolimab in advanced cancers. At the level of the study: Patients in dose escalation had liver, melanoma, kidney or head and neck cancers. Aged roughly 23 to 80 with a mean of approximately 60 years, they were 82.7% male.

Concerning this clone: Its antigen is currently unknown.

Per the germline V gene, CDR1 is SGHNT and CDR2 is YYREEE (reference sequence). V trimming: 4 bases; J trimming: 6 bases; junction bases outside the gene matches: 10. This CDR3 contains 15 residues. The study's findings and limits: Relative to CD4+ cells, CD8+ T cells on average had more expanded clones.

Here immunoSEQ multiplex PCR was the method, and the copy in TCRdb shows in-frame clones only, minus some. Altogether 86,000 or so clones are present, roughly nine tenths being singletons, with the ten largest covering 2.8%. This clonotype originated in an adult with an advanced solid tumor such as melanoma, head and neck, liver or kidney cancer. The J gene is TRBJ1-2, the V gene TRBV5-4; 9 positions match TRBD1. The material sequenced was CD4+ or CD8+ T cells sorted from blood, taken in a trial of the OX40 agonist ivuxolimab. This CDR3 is CASSIGRDRVNGYTF. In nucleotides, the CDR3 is TGTGCCAGCAGCATCGGCCGGGACAGGGTTAATGGCTACACCTTC.